Shown below are 25 T cell receptor beta chains from a single sample sequenced in a study of graft-versus-host responses after intestinal transplantation. The method was immunoSEQ multiplex PCR; TCRdb's version includes in-frame clones alone and lacks a portion of them. Of 90,000 to 150,000 clones detected, 85% to 95% appear once; the ten largest clones hold roughly 3%. These receptors are not linked to any known antigen. The starting material was unstimulated CD8+ T cells sorted from spleen or lymph node cells, obtained before intestinal transplant. These receptors were collected from a human donor who received an intestinal transplant.

This chain links TRBV4-1 with TRBJ2-1; 10 bases agree with TRBD2. V dropped 5 bases and J dropped 0; count of bases not matched to a gene: 4. CDR3 length: 16 amino acids. Looked up from germline, CDR1 is MGHRA and CDR2 is YSYEKL. CDR3 loop: CASSGPSGSSYNEQFF. The CDR3 DNA is TGCGCCAGCAGCGGACCTAGCGGGAGCTCCTACAATGAGCAGTTCTTC.

The rearrangement uses TRBV7-9 and TRBJ2-7; D is ambiguous. CDR1 and CDR2 from the germline V gene are SEHNR and FQNEAQ (reference sequence). Trimming pared 5 bases from V and 5 bases from J, leaving 13 bases between. CDR3 size: 13 residues. DNA for the CDR3: TGTGCCAGCAGCCCCGGTGACAAACACGAGCAGTACTTC. Amino acid sequence: CASSPGDKHEQYF.

The chain employs TRBV5-1 and TRBJ2-1; D is perhaps TRBD1 or TRBD2 (5 bases each). In germline, CDR1 is SGHRS, CDR2 YFSETQ. Trimming removed 0 bases from V and 6 bases from J, with 13 bases in between. The length of the CDR3 is 15 residues. The CDR3 nucleotides read TGCGCCAGCAGCTTGGCTGGGGGAGCCGGCAATGAGCAGTTCTTC. This sequence encodes CASSLAGGAGNEQFF.

The rearrangement joins TRBV28 to TRBJ1-5; the D gene is possibly TRBD1 (6 bases). The V and J ends lost 9 bases and 0 bases respectively, with 18 bases between them. Germline V gives CDR1 MDHEN, CDR2 SYDVKM. The CDR3 contains 16 residues. CDR3: CASVAGATYSNQPQHF. For the CDR3, the DNA is TGTGCCAGTGTTGCAGGGGCTACCTATAGCAATCAGCCCCAGCATTTT.

This chain links TRBV15 with TRBJ2-1; D not certain. The germline gives CDR1 LNHNV, CDR2 YYDKDF (reference sequence). Trimming left V 0 bases short and J 0 bases short, with 12 bases between. CDR3 length: 17 residues. The CDR3 nucleotides are TGTGCCACCAGCAGAGATCGCCTAGACGACTCCTACAATGAGCAGTTCTTC. Encoded protein: CATSRDRLDDSYNEQFF.

The V and J genes are TRBV28 and TRBJ1-2, with 9 positions matching TRBD1. From germline, CDR1 is MDHEN and CDR2 SYDVKM. The CDR3 spans 14 residues. Trimming at V came to 3 bases and at J to 8 bases, leaving 7 bases not matched to a gene. CDR3 DNA: TGTGCCAGCAGTTTCTTCGACAGGGGGAAAGGCTACACCTTC. Its protein is CASSFFDRGKGYTF.

The chain employs TRBV2 and TRBJ2-5, with 9 bases lining up with TRBD1. The J call is doubtful: the DNA matches TRBJ2-7 better. The CDR3 runs to 14 residues. In germline, CDR1 is SNHLY, CDR2 FYNNEI. The CDR3: CASRVGTGSYEQYF. As DNA, the CDR3 is TGTGCCAGCAGAGTTGGGACAGGGTCATACGAGCAGTACTTC.

V usage is TRBV4-1 and J usage is TRBJ1-3; D unresolved. With 0 bases removed from V and 4 bases from J, the gap between germline ends came to 19 bases. CDR3 length equals 18 residues. Germline values: CDR1 MGHRA, CDR2 YSYEKL. CDR3 sequence: CASSQDLMEIMPGNTIYF. CDR3 coding DNA: TGCGCCAGCAGCCAAGACTTAATGGAAATTATGCCCGGAAACACCATATATTTT.

The V and J genes are TRBV7-9 and TRBJ2-1, with unresolved D. CDR3 length: 10 residues. CDR1 SEHNR and CDR2 FQNEAQ come from the germline V gene (reference sequence). V lost 1 base, J lost 10 bases, and 2 bases lay in between. In DNA, the CDR3 is TGTGCCAGCAGCTTAGAAGAGCAGTTCTTC. This encodes CASSLEEQFF.

This rearrangement joins TRBV6-6 to TRBJ1-1; D unresolved. Trimming shortened V by 6 bases and J by 5 bases, and 10 bases separated the two germline ends. This CDR3 contains 12 residues. CDR1 MNHNY and CDR2 SVGAGI come from the germline V gene (reference sequence). Here the CDR3 DNA reads TGTGCCAGCAGAGGGTTGGGTACTGAAGCTTTCTTT. Translating gives CASRGLGTEAFF.

The rearrangement links TRBV28 to TRBJ1-3; D unresolved. V lost 3 bases, J lost 2 bases, and 8 bases lay in between. CDR3 length: 14 residues. Germline lookup yields CDR1 MDHEN and CDR2 SYDVKM. In DNA form, the CDR3 reads TGTGCCAGCAGTTTCTCGGGAACTGGAAACACCATATATTTT. It is translated as CASSFSGTGNTIYF.

V gene TRBV11-2 combines with J gene TRBJ2-5; D not resolved. Trimming cost V 4 bases and J 0 bases, with 9 bases left between them. The CDR3 covers 14 residues. Germline V lookup: CDR1 SGHAT, CDR2 FQNNGV. CDR3 DNA sequence: TGTGCCAGCAGCTCTACAGCTTACCAAGAGACCCAGTACTTC. Encoded protein: CASSSTAYQETQYF. The variable domain in full, completed from reference TRBV11-2 and TRBJ2-5, reads EAGVAQSPRYKIIEKRQSVAFWCNPISGHATLYWYQQILGQGPKLLIQFQNNGVVDDSQLPKDRFSAERLKGVDSTLKIQPAKLEDSAVYLCASSSTAYQETQYFGPGTRLLVL.

This rearrangement joins TRBV5-1 to TRBJ2-7; D call uncertain. From germline, CDR1 is SGHRS and CDR2 YFSETQ. The CDR3 sequence is 10 residues long. Trimming pared 1 base from V and 7 bases from J, leaving 3 bases between. CDR3 DNA: TGCGCCAGCAGCTTGTATGAGCAGTACTTC. This sequence encodes CASSLYEQYF.

This clone was counted a few times. With a far larger clone one base away, a read error is the likely cause. Other DNA sequences within the sample encode an identical CDR3. The chain recombines TRBV5-1 with TRBJ1-1, with D possibly being TRBD1 (6 bases). Germline loops: CDR1 SGHRS, CDR2 YFSETQ. The CDR3 is 12 amino acids. Trimming took off 1 base at V and 5 bases at J, with 6 bases between the two ends. CDR3 in amino acids: CASSLRGTEAFF. The CDR3 nucleotides are TGCGCCAGCAGCTTGAGGGGGACTGAAGCTTTCTTT.

This rearrangement joins TRBV4-1 to TRBJ2-5, with TRBD1 identical over 8 bases. The J call may be faulty, since TRBJ2-7 better matches the DNA end. CDR3 length equals 15 residues. Germline assignment: CDR1 MGHRA and CDR2 YSYEKL. The DNA for the CDR3 is TGCGCCAGCAGCCAGGTAGACAGGGGTGCGTACGAGCAGTACTTC. As protein: CASSQVDRGAYEQYF.

The gene calls are TRBV4-2 and TRBJ2-7; no reliable D call. The germline V and J ends were trimmed by 1 base and 5 bases, with 6 bases remaining between them. The CDR3 has 12 residues. Germline V gene lookup returns CDR1 LGHNA and CDR2 YNFKEQ. CDR3 bases: TGTGCCAGCAGCCAAGGGACCAACGAGCAGTACTTC. It codes for CASSQGTNEQYF.

The chain is built from TRBV9 and TRBJ1-5; D gene ambiguous. Germline assignment: CDR1 SGDLS and CDR2 YYNGEE. The CDR3 runs to 13 residues. V was trimmed by 2 bases and J by 3 bases, leaving 6 bases between them. This CDR3 reads CASSVGINQPQHF. The CDR3 coding sequence is TGTGCCAGCAGCGTCGGGATCAATCAGCCCCAGCATTTT.

In the case of this clone: At the DNA level, this CDR3 is encoded by other sequences in the same sample as well. V usage is TRBV7-6 and J usage is TRBJ2-7, with D perhaps matching TRBD2 (5 bases). V gave up 1 base and J gave up 0 bases, with 7 bases separating them. There are 14 residues in the CDR3. Germline loops: CDR1 SGHVS, CDR2 FNYEAQ. CDR3 coding DNA: TGTGCCAGCAGCTTAGGCGAGGGCTCCTACGAGCAGTACTTC. Translation gives CASSLGEGSYEQYF. Filled out from reference TRBV7-6 and TRBJ2-7, the complete variable domain reads GAGVSQSPRYKVTKRGQDVALRCDPISGHVSLYWYRQALGQGPEFLTYFNYEAQQDKSGLPNDRFSAERPEGSISTLTIQRTEQRDSAMYRCASSLGEGSYEQYFGPGTRLTVT.

The chain links TRBV9 to TRBJ2-1; 8 nucleotides align to TRBD2. Per the germline V gene, CDR1 is SGDLS and CDR2 is YYNGEE. The junction had 11 bases not matched to a gene; V was cut back by 0 bases and J by 6 bases. The length of the CDR3 is 17 residues. The DNA for the CDR3 is TGTGCCAGCAGCGTAGCTCGACGGGAGGGCTTTCCCAATGAGCAGTTCTTC. It codes for CASSVARREGFPNEQFF. The full variable domain, rest sourced from reference TRBV9 and TRBJ2-1, is DSGVTQTPKHLITATGQRVTLRCSPRSGDLSVYWYQQSLDQGLQFLIQYYNGEERAKGNILERFSAQQFPDLHSELNLSSLELGDSALYFCASSVARREGFPNEQFFGPGTRLTVL.

This chain joins TRBV6-1 and TRBJ1-1, with D perhaps TRBD1 (6 bases). Germline V CDR1 and CDR2: MNHNS, SASEGT. Trimming took 4 bases from V and 5 from J, leaving 20 bases between them. The CDR3 is 16 residues long. The CDR3 loop reads CASSARQATTETEAFF. The CDR3 nucleotides are TGTGCCAGCAGTGCGCGACAGGCCACGACGGAAACTGAAGCTTTCTTT.

This rearrangement joins TRBV28 to TRBJ1-1, with a possible D match to TRBD1 (5 bases). The CDR3 totals 15 residues. Germline values: CDR1 MDHEN, CDR2 SYDVKM. V lost 5 bases, J lost 4 bases, and 17 bases lay in between. In DNA form, the CDR3 reads TGTGCCAGCAGTCTACCGACGGGAAGGGGCACTGAAGCTTTCTTT. Translated, it gives CASSLPTGRGTEAFF. The full variable domain, with the rest looked up from reference TRBV28 and TRBJ1-1, is DVKVTQSSRYLVKRTGEKVFLECVQDMDHENMFWYRQDPGLGLRLIYFSYDVKMKEKGDIPEGYSVSREKKERFSLILESASTNQTSMYLCASSLPTGRGTEAFFGQGTRLTVV.

V usage is TRBV7-9 and J usage is TRBJ2-7; D remains unclear. With 5 bases removed from V and 3 bases from J, the gap between germline ends came to 17 bases. The CDR3 has 15 residues. The V gene's germline CDR1 is SEHNR and CDR2 FQNEAQ (reference sequence). CDR3 protein: CASSPRSGRFYEQYF. In nucleotides, the CDR3 is TGTGCCAGCAGCCCCCGATCGGGCCGCTTCTACGAGCAGTACTTC.

The rearrangement joins TRBV28 to TRBJ2-2; D uncertain. The CDR3 sequence is 13 residues long. Germline V gene data show CDR1 as MDHEN and CDR2 as SYDVKM. V was clipped by 5 bases and J by 5 bases, with 9 bases between them. The CDR3 spells CASSQVGTGELFF. CDR3 nucleotides: TGTGCCAGCAGTCAGGTGGGGACCGGGGAGCTGTTTTTT.

V gene TRBV15 combines with J gene TRBJ2-1; possibly TRBD1 for D (6 bases). The CDR3 totals 17 residues. Germline CDR1 and CDR2: LNHNV and YYDKDF (reference sequence). The V and J ends lost 3 bases and 1 base respectively, with 16 bases between them. The CDR3 reads CATSSDLGGSSYNEQFF. CDR3 coding DNA: TGTGCCACCAGCAGCGACCTAGGGGGATCATCCTACAATGAGCAGTTCTTC.

V and J are TRBV4-1 and TRBJ2-2; 10 nucleotides align to TRBD1. The V gene's germline CDR1 is MGHRA and CDR2 YSYEKL. V was clipped by 4 bases and J by 1 base; unmatched bases: 6. The CDR3 loop spans 17 amino acids. The CDR3 DNA follows: TGCGCCAGCAGCCGCACCGGGACAGGGGTGAACACCGGGGAGCTGTTTTTT. Translation gives CASSRTGTGVNTGELFF.